A selection of T cell receptor beta chains follows, all from one sample in a study of shared clonotypes between healthy human individuals. Produced via immunoSEQ multiplex PCR; TCRdb's table is partial and in-frame only. Counted here are about 2.2 million clones, approximately 92% occurring once; the ten biggest clones make up under 2%. The sequencing input was naive CD8+ T cells from PBMCs. The receptors shown here come from a man between 18 and 35 years old in good health. Some clones in this sample may be carry-over from other donors' samples. Both conserved end residues are part of each CDR3. D genes are given only for firm matches. Clone size is not always given. Where it is, it says once, few, many or a class for expanded clones.

size,V,J,D,CDR3,DNA
.,TRBV9,TRBJ2-3,TRBD1,CASSATGGRADTQYF,TGTGCCAGCAGCGCTACAGGGGGTAGAGCAGATACGCAGTATTTT
.,TRBV5-1,TRBJ2-7,.,CASIISFRVEQYF,TGCGCCAGCATTATAAGTTTCAGGGTTGAGCAGTACTTC
.,TRBV21-1,TRBJ2-2,.,CASSKDDTHSPNTGELFF,TGTGCCAGCAGCAAAGACGACACACACTCGCCGAACACCGGGGAGCTGTTTTTT
.,TRBV28,TRBJ1-1,.,CASSLEGVEAFF,TGTGCCAGCAGTTTAGAGGGCGTTGAAGCTTTCTTT
.,TRBV13,TRBJ2-1,.,CASSLFANQIRDEQFF,TGTGCCAGCAGCTTATTCGCCAACCAGATACGGGATGAGCAGTTCTTC
.,TRBV2,TRBJ2-3,.,CASSEYEGAGQITDTQYF,TGTGCCAGCAGTGAATATGAGGGGGCGGGACAGATCACAGATACGCAGTATTTT
once,TRBV7-9,TRBJ2-2,.,CASSPSGGSYTGELFF,TGTGCCAGCAGCCCCAGCGGTGGGAGTTACACCGGGGAGCTGTTTTTT
.,TRBV23-1,TRBJ2-7,TRBD1,CASSPHNRGSHEQYF,TGCGCCAGCAGTCCACACAACAGGGGAAGCCACGAGCAGTACTTC
.,TRBV5-1,TRBJ1-2,TRBD1,CASSFSPTGTIDGYTF,TGCGCCAGCAGCTTTTCGCCGACAGGGACGATTGATGGCTACACCTTC
once,TRBV6-5,TRBJ2-1,.,CASSPWTDYEQFF,TGTGCCAGCAGTCCCTGGACAGATTATGAGCAGTTCTTC
few,TRBV27,TRBJ1-2,.,CASSLGQTYGYTF,TGTGCCAGCAGTTTAGGTCAGACCTATGGCTACACCTTC
.,TRBV7-3,TRBJ2-3,.,CASSSSGSTDTQYF,TGTGCCAGCAGCTCGTCGGGCAGCACAGATACGCAGTATTTT
.,TRBV6-1,TRBJ1-4,.,CASSRLTATNEKLFF,TGTGCCAGCAGTCGTCTCACTGCGACTAATGAAAAACTGTTTTTT
.,TRBV7-3,TRBJ2-1,TRBD2,CASSAPVTSAYNEQFF,TGTGCCAGCAGCGCGCCGGTGACTAGCGCCTACAATGAGCAGTTCTTC
once,TRBV6-4,TRBJ2-3,.,CASSDSGVARGDTQYF,TGTGCCAGCAGTGACTCGGGCGTGGCCCGTGGGGATACGCAGTATTTT
.,TRBV6-6,TRBJ2-5,.,CASCWRPEETQYF,TGTGCCTCCTGCTGGAGGCCCGAGGAGACCCAGTACTTC
.,TRBV6-6,TRBJ1-3,.,CASSYSMRDPGNTIYF,TGTGCCAGCAGTTACTCGATGAGGGACCCTGGAAACACCATATATTTT
.,TRBV7-2,TRBJ2-5,.,CASSPPEYQETQYF,TGTGCCAGCAGCCCGCCAGAGTACCAAGAGACCCAGTACTTC
.,TRBV13,TRBJ2-5,.,CASSFSDRYRETQYF,TGTGCCAGCAGCTTCTCCGACAGGTATCGAGAGACCCAGTACTTC
few,TRBV6-1,TRBJ2-7,TRBD1,CASRETGGAGEQYF,TGTGCCAGCAGGGAGACAGGGGGCGCGGGGGAGCAGTACTTC
.,TRBV29-1,TRBJ2-7,.,CSVVTGYWQYF,TGCAGCGTTGTTACAGGGTACTGGCAGTACTTC
.,TRBV27,TRBJ2-1,TRBD2,CASSWETSGAYNEQFF,TGTGCCAGCAGTTGGGAGACTAGCGGGGCCTACAATGAGCAGTTCTTC
.,TRBV7-3,TRBJ2-1,.,CASSLTTQGHEQFF,TGTGCCAGCAGCTTAACCACACAGGGCCATGAGCAGTTCTTC
.,TRBV19,TRBJ2-5,TRBD2,CASRGGRAGETQYF,TGTGCCAGTAGAGGCGGGAGGGCCGGGGAGACCCAGTACTTC
few,TRBV19,TRBJ1-1,.,CASETWEGNTEAFF,TGTGCCTCTGAGACATGGGAGGGGAACACTGAAGCTTTCTTT